This T cell receptor (beta chain) was documented in a study of cytomegalovirus exposure and HLA in healthy donors. As for this clone: Antigen unknown.

Germline values: CDR1 SGHRS, CDR2 YFSETQ. The CDR3 runs to 13 residues. Trimming shortened V by 4 bases and J by 4 bases, and 11 bases separated the two germline ends. Whole-study results and caveats: A later analysis found common viral pathogens apparently linked to several of the most significant clusters. Reports state that TCR beta sequences accurately predicted most subjects' HLA-A and HLA-B alleles. Available immune exposure information covered CMV serostatus only.

Primers included in the PCR were 60 Vbeta and 13 Jbeta primers. Some clones are missing from TCRdb's copy, which holds only in-frame ones; the method was immunoSEQ multiplex PCR. The table records 180,000 or so clones, around 82% of them present only once. Sequencing was performed on PBMCs. The chain combines TRBV5-1 with TRBJ2-5, with D hard to call. This sequence was found in a woman aged 30 to 39 in good health and CMV-seropositive. This chain's CDR3 is CASSRRSGETQYF. DNA for the CDR3: TGCGCCAGCAGCCGCCGGTCGGGAGAGACCCAGTACTTC.